The rows below give T cell receptor beta chains drawn from one sample of a study of blood T cell repertoires in COVID-19. Clones were read by immunoSEQ multiplex PCR, and TCRdb kept only the in-frame ones, dropping some. The sample holds roughly 260,000 clones; 75% to 90% are singletons and the top ten take about 6%. Sequenced material: PBMCs or T cells enriched from blood (not recorded which). The receptor set was obtained from a woman aged 30 to 39 with acute COVID-19. The CDR3 runs from the conserved cysteine through the conserved F or W. A D gene is named only where the DNA matches it firmly. Not every row has a clone size; where given, it reads once, few, many or a size class.

size	D	V	J	CDR3	DNA
.	TRBD1	TRBV5-8	TRBJ2-7	CASSLGDRVGSYEQYF	TGTGCCAGCAGCTTGGGGGACAGGGTGGGCTCCTACGAGCAGTACTTC
.	.	TRBV5-4	TRBJ2-1	CASSSTGAGYNEQFF	TGTGCCAGCAGTTCCACAGGGGCGGGATACAATGAGCAGTTCTTC
.	.	TRBV9	TRBJ2-5	CASSVVGGHQETQYF	TGTGCCAGCAGCGTAGTGGGCGGGCACCAAGAGACCCAGTACTTC
.	.	TRBV4-2	TRBJ2-3	CASSQDSEVTQYF	TGTGCCAGCAGCCAAGACTCCGAGGTTACGCAGTATTTT
.	.	TRBV7-9	TRBJ1-1	CASSLARGPEAFF	TGTGCCAGCAGCTTAGCGCGCGGTCCTGAAGCTTTCTTT
few	TRBD1	TRBV9	TRBJ2-6	CASSFSPGTGGARGANVLTF	TGTGCCAGCAGCTTCTCCCCCGGGACAGGGGGCGCGAGGGGGGCCAACGTCCTGACTTTC
.	TRBD2	TRBV19	TRBJ2-3	CASSSIPPLAGGRDTQYF	TGTGCCAGTAGCAGTATACCCCCTCTAGCGGGAGGACGCGATACGCAGTATTTT
few	TRBD1	TRBV5-1	TRBJ1-2	CASSSGQGHDGYTF	TGCGCCAGCAGCTCCGGACAGGGTCACGATGGCTACACCTTC
.	TRBD2	TRBV4-1	TRBJ2-3	CASSQDTQRGGVTDTQYF	TGCGCCAGCAGCCAAGATACCCAGCGGGGGGGCGTCACAGATACGCAGTATTTT
.	TRBD1	TRBV6-5	TRBJ1-1	CASSYRGRVTEAFF	TGTGCCAGCAGTTACAGGGGGCGCGTCACTGAAGCTTTCTTT
.	.	TRBV5-1	TRBJ2-1	CASSLVLGGVGSHNEQFF	TGCGCCAGCAGCTTGGTTTTAGGCGGGGTAGGGTCGCACAATGAGCAGTTCTTC
.	TRBD2	TRBV5-1	TRBJ2-3	CASSSRASGGTDTQYF	TGCGCCAGCAGCTCCCGGGCTAGCGGGGGAACAGATACGCAGTATTTT
.	.	TRBV9	TRBJ1-3	CASSALQGGGNTIYF	TGTGCCAGCAGCGCATTACAGGGTGGTGGAAACACCATATATTTT
.	.	TRBV5-1	TRBJ2-5	CASSRQLDYKETQYF	TGCGCCAGCAGCCGGCAATTGGACTACAAAGAGACCCAGTACTTC
.	.	TRBV15	TRBJ2-5	CATSRTHSGWEKETQYF	TGTGCCACCAGCAGAACCCATTCCGGTTGGGAGAAAGAGACCCAGTACTTC
.	TRBD2	TRBV25-1	TRBJ2-1	CASSGPPPTSAIPDEQFF	TGTGCCAGCAGCGGACCCCCGCCGACTAGCGCGATCCCGGATGAGCAGTTCTTC
.	TRBD1	TRBV2	TRBJ1-1	CASKRQGFSNTEAFF	TGTGCCAGCAAACGACAGGGCTTTTCAAACACTGAAGCTTTCTTT
.	TRBD2	TRBV11-2	TRBJ2-1	CASSAGSGTSGVDYNEQFF	TGTGCCAGCAGCGCCGGCTCCGGGACTAGCGGGGTCGACTACAATGAGCAGTTCTTC
few	TRBD1	TRBV7-9	TRBJ1-5	CASMRTGGAGQPQHF	TGTGCCAGCATGAGGACAGGGGGCGCGGGTCAGCCCCAGCATTTT
.	.	TRBV6-4	TRBJ2-1	CASSVEGYNEQFF	TGTGCCAGCAGTGTGGAGGGTTACAATGAGCAGTTCTTC
.	TRBD1	TRBV2	TRBJ1-2	CASSVSTGEFDGYTF	TGTGCCAGCAGTGTTTCGACAGGGGAGTTTGATGGCTACACCTTC
.	.	TRBV6-1	TRBJ2-7	CASSEEGGGHLYEQYF	TGTGCCAGCAGTGAGGAGGGCGGGGGACACCTCTACGAGCAGTACTTC
.	.	TRBV9	TRBJ1-3	CASSAGSGGSAGNTIYF	TGTGCCAGCAGCGCCGGCTCGGGGGGGTCGGCTGGAAACACCATATATTTT
.	.	TRBV19	TRBJ2-5	CASSIVHVETQYF	TGTGCCAGTAGTATAGTACACGTGGAGACCCAGTACTTC
.	TRBD2	TRBV27	TRBJ2-1	CASSPKTSGYNEQFF	TGTGCCAGCAGTCCGAAGACTAGCGGGTACAATGAGCAGTTCTTC
.	.	TRBV10-2	TRBJ2-3	CASSVTADTQYF	TGCGCCAGCAGTGTGACAGCAGATACGCAGTATTTT
.	.	TRBV3-1/TRBV3-2	TRBJ2-1	CASSLQGSTNEQFF	TGTGCCAGCAGCCTACAGGGTTCAACCAATGAGCAGTTCTTC
.	.	TRBV7-3	TRBJ2-3	CASSPSTDTQYF	TGTGCCAGCAGCCCTAGCACAGATACGCAGTATTTT
.	TRBD1	TRBV28	TRBJ1-4	CATGQEEETSEKLFF	TGTGCCACCGGACAGGAAGAGGAGACTAGTGAAAAACTGTTTTTT
.	.	TRBV27	TRBJ1-5	CASAGAGYQPQHF	TGTGCCAGCGCGGGTGCGGGTTATCAGCCCCAGCATTTT
.	.	TRBV25-1	TRBJ1-1	CASSPRVTGTEAFF	TGTGCCAGCAGTCCGCGGGTCACGGGCACTGAAGCTTTCTTT
.	.	TRBV19	TRBJ2-1	CASSIAGYNEQFF	TGTGCCAGTAGTATCGCCGGTTACAATGAGCAGTTCTTC
.	.	TRBV27	TRBJ2-3	CASSLQGSTDTQYF	TGTGCCAGCAGTTTACAGGGGAGCACAGATACGCAGTATTTT
.	TRBD1	TRBV13	TRBJ1-2	CASSQGGYGYTF	TGTGCCAGCAGCCAGGGGGGCTATGGCTACACCTTC
.	TRBD1	TRBV11-2	TRBJ2-7	CASSLVGQIYEQYF	TGTGCCAGCAGCTTAGTGGGACAGATCTACGAGCAGTACTTC
.	TRBD2	TRBV18	TRBJ2-1	CASSTSRGDEQFF	TGTGCCAGCTCGACATCCCGGGGGGATGAGCAGTTCTTC
.	TRBD1	TRBV6-1	TRBJ1-6	CASTQTGTGNSPLHF	TGTGCCAGCACGCAAACCGGGACAGGGAATTCACCCCTCCACTTT
.	.	TRBV25-1	TRBJ1-2	CASSDAGFRGYGYTF	TGTGCCAGCAGTGATGCGGGTTTCCGAGGCTATGGCTACACCTTC
.	TRBD1	TRBV11-1	TRBJ2-1	CASSRTGSYNEQFF	TGTGCCAGCAGCCGGACAGGGAGTTACAATGAGCAGTTCTTC
.	.	TRBV4-1	TRBJ1-6	CASSQGRQAEFSPLHF	TGCGCCAGCAGCCAAGGTAGACAGGCCGAATTTTCACCCCTCCACTTT
.	.	TRBV6-5	TRBJ2-2	CASRRQENTGELFF	TGTGCCAGCCGCCGACAGGAGAACACCGGGGAGCTGTTTTTT
.	.	TRBV3-1/TRBV3-2	TRBJ2-7	CASSQDTGYEQYF	TGTGCCAGCAGCCAAGATACGGGTTACGAGCAGTACTTC
.	TRBD1	TRBV28	TRBJ2-5	CASTPGQGIETQYF	TGTGCCAGCACGCCGGGACAGGGTATAGAGACCCAGTACTTC
many	.	TRBV30	TRBJ2-7	CAWSVGWGNEQYF	TGTGCCTGGAGTGTAGGATGGGGCAACGAGCAGTACTTC
.	TRBD1	TRBV6-1	TRBJ1-3	CASSEIVTGSGNTIYF	TGTGCCAGCAGTGAAATTGTGACAGGGTCCGGAAACACCATATATTTT
.	.	TRBV5-1	TRBJ1-1	CASSGKGRRTEAFF	TGCGCCAGCAGCGGCAAGGGAAGGAGGACTGAAGCTTTCTTT